The present T cell receptor beta chain was sequenced within a study of T cells in localized non-small cell lung cancer. Whole-study findings and limits: Tumor trailed uninvolved adjacent lung in T cell clonality, which peaked there. Detection in adjacent lung was observed for a median 57 of the top 100 tumor clones. Heterogeneity is still possible, as just one tumor region was sequenced.

Sequenced by immunoSEQ multiplex PCR; TCRdb stores in-frame clones only, minus some. This sample yields 65,000 to 90,000 clones, of which about three quarters are seen a single time; 15% to 20% belongs to the top ten. About this clone: What it recognizes is unknown.

Sequenced here: PBMCs, sampled before any cancer treatment. The clonotype comes from a man aged 40 to 70 with stage II squamous cell lung carcinoma.

CDR3 sequence: CASVLRDTPKAQHF. CDR3 nucleotide sequence: TGTGCCAGCGTACTCCGGGACACCCCTAAGGCCCAGCATTTT. J is TRBJ1-5 and V is TRBV28; D possibly corresponds to TRBD1 (6 bases). With 8 bases removed from V and 11 bases from J, the gap between germline ends came to 22 bases. There are 14 residues in the CDR3. The V gene's germline CDR1 is MDHEN and CDR2 SYDVKM.